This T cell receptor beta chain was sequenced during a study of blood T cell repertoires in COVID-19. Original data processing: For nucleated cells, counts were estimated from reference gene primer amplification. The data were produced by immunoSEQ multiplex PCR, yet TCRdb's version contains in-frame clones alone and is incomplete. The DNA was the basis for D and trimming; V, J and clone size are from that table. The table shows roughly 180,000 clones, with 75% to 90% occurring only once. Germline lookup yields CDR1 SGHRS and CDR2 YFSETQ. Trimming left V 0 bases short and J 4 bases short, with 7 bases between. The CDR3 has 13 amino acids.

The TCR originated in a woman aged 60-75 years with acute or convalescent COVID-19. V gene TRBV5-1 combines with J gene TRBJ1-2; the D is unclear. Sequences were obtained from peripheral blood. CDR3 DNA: TGCGCCAGCAGCTTGGGGGCGGGCTATGGCTACACCTTC. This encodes CASSLGAGYGYTF.